This passage covers 31 T cell receptor beta chains from one sample sequenced in a study of blood T cell repertoires in COVID-19. The data were produced by immunoSEQ multiplex PCR, yet TCRdb's version contains in-frame clones alone and is incomplete. The table has roughly 70,000 clones, 89% seen once. What was sequenced was peripheral blood. Every receptor here comes from a man older than 75 with acute or convalescent COVID-19.

Here the CDR3 DNA reads TGTGCCAGCAGCTTAGCAGGGGGGGGAGAGCAGTACTTC. This sequence encodes CASSLAGGGEQYF. This sequence joins TRBV7-2 and TRBJ2-7; maybe TRBD2 (7 bases). Trimming removed 0 bases at V and 7 bases at J, with 10 bases between. Germline V gives CDR1 SGHTA, CDR2 FQGNSA. There are 13 residues in the CDR3.

The chain couples TRBV12-3 or TRBV12-4 to TRBJ1-1; 7 bases match TRBD1. V trimming: 5 bases; J trimming: 8 bases; junction bases outside the gene matches: 8. CDR3 size: 13 residues. CDR3 sequence reads: CASSPGQVGEAFF. The CDR3 nucleotides read TGTGCCAGCAGTCCAGGACAGGTCGGGGAAGCTTTCTTT.

DNA for the CDR3: TGTGCCTGGAGTTTTAGCTACGAGCAGTACTTC. Translating gives CAWSFSYEQYF. This sequence joins TRBV30 and TRBJ2-7; no clear D gene. The V and J ends lost 2 bases and 3 bases respectively, with 5 bases between them. The CDR3 has 11 residues. Germline assignment: CDR1 GTSNPN and CDR2 SVGIG (reference sequence).

This chain links TRBV30 with TRBJ2-3, with 7 nucleotides matching TRBD2. J was trimmed by 4 bases and V by 2 bases; bases with no gene match: 3. The germline V gene has CDR1 GTSNPN and CDR2 SVGIG (reference sequence). This CDR3 is 13 amino acids long. The CDR3 bases are TGTGCCTGGAGTCTAGCGGCGTCAGATACGCAGTATTTT. Residues: CAWSLAASDTQYF.

The chain joins TRBV19 to TRBJ2-1; weak D call: TRBD1 (6 bases). The CDR3 sequence is 13 residues long. V lost 8 bases to trimming and J lost 8 bases, with 16 bases between them. Germline CDR1 LNHDA, CDR2 SQIVND (reference sequence). CDR3 in DNA: TGTGCCAGTGGCAACCTCAGGGGCCATGAGCAGTTCTTC. This translates into CASGNLRGHEQFF.

This chain connects TRBV19 to TRBJ2-7; the D gene is possibly TRBD1 (6 bases). Germline assignment: CDR1 LNHDA and CDR2 SQIVND (reference sequence). The CDR3 totals 12 residues. V gave up 5 bases and J gave up 5 bases, with 10 bases separating them. The CDR3 region is CASSSGEDEQYF. The CDR3 DNA reads as TGTGCCAGTAGTTCAGGGGAAGACGAGCAGTACTTC.

The chain is built from TRBV11-3 and TRBJ2-1; D ambiguous. Between the trimmed V and J ends, which lost 2 bases and 9 bases, there was a span of 8 bases. There are 12 residues in the CDR3. CDR1 and CDR2 from the germline V gene are SGHNT and YENEEA. In DNA form, the CDR3 reads TGTGCCAGCAGCTTATCACTCGGTGAGCAGTTCTTC. It codes for CASSLSLGEQFF.

The rearrangement uses TRBV19 and TRBJ1-5, with 7 bases fitting TRBD1. The CDR3 sequence is 13 residues long. Germline V gene lookup returns CDR1 LNHDA and CDR2 SQIVND (reference sequence). With 11 bases clipped from V and 5 bases from J, the junction kept 9 bases outside the gene matches. CDR3 region: CAVRDSHDQPQHF. The CDR3 bases are TGTGCCGTCCGGGACAGTCACGATCAGCCCCAGCATTTT.

This clone was observed a few times. This sample includes further DNA sequences coding for the same CDR3. The rearrangement joins TRBV6-5 to TRBJ2-3; a possible D gene is TRBD1 (5 bases). CDR1 is MNHEY and CDR2 is SVGAGI in the germline V gene. This CDR3 contains 12 residues. V lost 7 bases to trimming and J lost 5 bases, with 10 bases between them. The CDR3 DNA is TGTGCCAGCACTGGGCAGGGAGATACGCAGTATTTT. This gives the protein CASTGQGDTQYF.

This clone was detected only once. The V and J genes are TRBV10-3 and TRBJ1-3; possible D gene TRBD1, 5 bases. The length of the CDR3 is 14 residues. CDR1 ENHRY and CDR2 SYGVKD come from the germline V gene. Trimming stripped 10 bases from V and 4 bases from J, with 17 bases between. CDR3 in DNA: TGTGCCACCTCGACACGGGGGAAAGGAAACACCATATATTTT. This translates into CATSTRGKGNTIYF.

This sequence joins TRBV6-6 and TRBJ1-5; D gene ambiguous. The CDR3 is made up of 14 amino acids. Germline V lookup: CDR1 MNHNY, CDR2 SVGAGI (reference sequence). Deletions cut 2 bases from V and 7 bases from J, with 12 bases between. As DNA, the CDR3 is TGTGCCAGCAGTTACGAGGGAGGGCGGCAGCCCCAGCATTTT. Protein: CASSYEGGRQPQHF.

The chain employs TRBV5-1 and TRBJ1-2; 9 nucleotides match TRBD1. Germline CDR1 reads SGHRS; CDR2 reads YFSETQ. V dropped 7 bases and J dropped 6; count of bases not matched to a gene: 10. The CDR3 is 14 residues long. The CDR3 bases are TGCGCCAGCCGACCGGGACAGGGAAACCATGGCTACACCTTC. Protein sequence: CASRPGQGNHGYTF.

This clone was observed once. J is TRBJ2-1 and V is TRBV13, with D unresolved. V dropped 0 bases and J dropped 8 bases, with 14 bases sitting between them. The CDR3 has 15 amino acids. Germline-derived CDR1 and CDR2 are PRHDT and FYEKMQ (reference sequence). CDR3 in DNA: TGTGCCAGCAGCTTAGGCCCCAGGTCCTTCGATGAGCAGTTCTTC. Translated: CASSLGPRSFDEQFF.

This chain uses TRBV5-1 with TRBJ2-7; the D gene is possibly TRBD1 (6 bases). Germline V CDR1 and CDR2: SGHRS, YFSETQ. The CDR3 consists of 16 residues. Trimming stripped 0 bases from V and 5 bases from J, with 18 bases between. CDR3 sequence: CASSLAYPRGNNEQYF. DNA for the CDR3: TGCGCCAGCAGCTTGGCCTACCCCAGGGGTAATAACGAGCAGTACTTC.

Only a few counts were recorded for this clone. The CDR3 DNA follows: TGCAGCGTTGCGGGAGACAGAAGGCAGCCCCAGCATTTT. Translating gives CSVAGDRRQPQHF. The chain has TRBV29-1 and TRBJ1-5; maybe TRBD1 (5 bases). The CDR3 runs 13 residues. Per germline, CDR1 SQVTM and CDR2 ANQGSEA. V lost 4 bases and J 7 bases, leaving 14 bases between the germline ends.

The chain links TRBV2 to TRBJ1-4, with 7 positions matching TRBD1. This CDR3 has 15 residues. CDR1 is SNHLY and CDR2 is FYNNEI in the germline V gene. Trimming took 5 bases from V and 4 from J; bases not matched to a gene: 7. CDR3: CASSSTGRSNEKLFF. CDR3 coding DNA: TGTGCCAGCAGTTCGACAGGGAGGAGTAATGAAAAACTGTTTTTT.

This clone was seen a single time. J is TRBJ2-2 and V is TRBV9, with TRBD2 identical over 13 bases. Germline V gives CDR1 SGDLS, CDR2 YYNGEE. Trimming at V came to 4 bases and at J to 1 base, leaving 7 bases not matched to a gene. This CDR3 has 18 residues. CDR3 in amino acids: CASSFRTSGGQNTGELFF. In DNA form, the CDR3 reads TGTGCCAGCAGCTTCCGGACTAGCGGGGGCCAGAACACCGGGGAGCTGTTTTTT.

The V gene is TRBV7-8, the J gene TRBJ1-5; D possibly corresponds to TRBD1 (6 bases). CDR1 and CDR2 (germline): SGHVS, FQNEAQ. Trimming left V 3 bases short and J 2 bases short, with 14 bases between. The CDR3 spans 16 residues. DNA of the CDR3: TGTGCCAGCAGCTTTCGACAGGTTAGGGGCAATCAGCCCCAGCATTTT. Encoded protein: CASSFRQVRGNQPQHF.

V usage is TRBV3-1 (or the pseudogene TRBV3-2) and J usage is TRBJ1-1; the match to TRBD1 covers 8 bases. CDR3 length equals 16 residues. The V gene's germline CDR1 is LGHDT and CDR2 YNNKEL (reference sequence). Trimming took 1 base from V and 2 from J; bases not matched to a gene: 6. CDR3: CASSQGTGTINTEAFF. The CDR3 DNA reads as TGTGCCAGCAGCCAAGGGACAGGGACTATTAACACTGAAGCTTTCTTT.

This clone was counted between two and nine times. The V and J genes are TRBV10-1 and TRBJ2-7, with TRBD2 matching over 11 bases. The V and J ends lost 5 bases and 4 bases, in that order; junction bases with no gene match: 4. This CDR3 contains 14 residues. Per germline, CDR1 WNHNN and CDR2 SYGVQD (reference sequence). CDR3 loop: CASSSSSGRYEQYF. DNA of the CDR3: TGCGCCAGCAGTTCTTCTAGCGGGAGGTACGAGCAGTACTTC.

The rearrangement joins TRBV7-9 to TRBJ2-7; possible D gene TRBD1, 6 bases. V lost 6 bases to trimming and J lost 6 bases, with 18 bases between them. The CDR3 has 14 amino acids. CDR1 is SEHNR and CDR2 is FQNEAQ in the germline V gene (reference sequence). The CDR3 reads CASRGDTGYPEQYF. The CDR3 nucleotides read TGTGCCAGCAGGGGGGATACAGGGTACCCCGAGCAGTACTTC.

The CDR3 coding sequence is TGTGCCAGCAGTTTAGAGTATAGCAATCAGCCCCAGCATTTT. The encoded protein is CASSLEYSNQPQHF. V and J are TRBV27 and TRBJ1-5; no clear D gene. Trimming shortened V by 2 bases and J by 0 bases, and 5 bases separated the two germline ends. In germline, CDR1 is MNHEY, CDR2 SMNVEV (reference sequence). The CDR3 sequence is 14 residues long.

The V and J genes are TRBV14 and TRBJ1-1, with D perhaps matching TRBD1 (6 bases). The CDR3 contains 13 residues. The germline gives CDR1 SGHDN, CDR2 FVKESK. Trimming cost V 4 bases and J 8 bases, with 14 bases left between them. CDR3 sequence reads: CASSLTGYLEAFF. CDR3 DNA: TGTGCCAGCAGCCTGACAGGTTATTTGGAAGCTTTCTTT. Full variable domain (outside the CDR3, taken from reference TRBV14 and TRBJ1-1): EAGVTQFPSHSVIEKGQTVTLRCDPISGHDNLYWYRRVMGKEIKFLLHFVKESKQDESGMPNNRFLAERTGGTYSTLKVQPAELEDSGVYFCASSLTGYLEAFFGQGTRLTVV.

This sequence joins TRBV5-1 and TRBJ2-7; no definite D call. The CDR3 has 14 residues. The V and J ends lost 0 bases and 2 bases respectively, with 9 bases between them. The germline V gene has CDR1 SGHRS and CDR2 YFSETQ. Written as DNA, the CDR3 is TGCGCCAGCAGCTTGGGCGCAAATACCTACGAGCAGTACTTC. Translated, it gives CASSLGANTYEQYF.

V usage is TRBV7-2 and J usage is TRBJ2-5; a possible D gene is TRBD2 (5 bases). Trimming removed 4 bases at V and 5 bases at J, with 17 bases between. The CDR3 extends over 15 amino acids. Germline V lookup: CDR1 SGHTA, CDR2 FQGNSA. The CDR3 is CASSSRVPTGETQYF. The CDR3 DNA reads as TGTGCCAGCAGCTCCCGGGTTCCTACGGGGGAGACCCAGTACTTC.

The V and J genes are TRBV2 and TRBJ2-3; D uncertain. Trimming cost V 0 bases and J 0 bases, with 13 bases left between them. The V gene's germline CDR1 is SNHLY and CDR2 FYNNEI. This CDR3 comprises 17 residues. The CDR3 DNA is TGTGCCAGCAGTGAAGCGCTAGTAGGTGTAAGCACAGATACGCAGTATTTT. Translation: CASSEALVGVSTDTQYF.

The chain recombines TRBV3-1 (or the pseudogene TRBV3-2) with TRBJ2-2, with D possibly matching TRBD2 (6 bases). Germline lookup yields CDR1 LGHDT and CDR2 YNNKEL (reference sequence). Trimming stripped 3 bases from V and 6 bases from J, with 11 bases between. The CDR3 runs 14 residues. The CDR3 region is CASSQPGGSGELFF. DNA for the CDR3: TGTGCCAGCAGCCAGCCTGGGGGGTCCGGGGAGCTGTTTTTT.

This clone was observed once. The chain has TRBV30 and TRBJ1-2; D gene unclear. V lost 1 base and J 2 bases, leaving 8 bases between the germline ends. CDR1 and CDR2 from the germline V gene are GTSNPN and SVGIG (reference sequence). This CDR3 has 13 amino acids. The CDR3 nucleotides are TGTGCCTGGAGTGCGGGCGGGAACTATGGCTACACCTTC. Translating gives CAWSAGGNYGYTF.

This clone was detected a few times. The chain is built from TRBV15 and TRBJ1-5; D is ambiguous. The CDR3 totals 14 residues. Between the trimmed V and J ends, which lost 8 bases and 3 bases, there was a span of 14 bases. The V gene's germline CDR1 is LNHNV and CDR2 YYDKDF (reference sequence). CDR3 sequence (DNA): TGTGCCACCTCCGGACTAGGATTCAATCAGCCCCAGCATTTT. Its protein is CATSGLGFNQPQHF.

The rearrangement uses TRBV5-1 and TRBJ1-1; TRBD1 aligns across 9 bases. Germline assignment: CDR1 SGHRS and CDR2 YFSETQ. This CDR3 spans 13 amino acids. With 6 bases clipped from V and 6 bases from J, the junction kept 6 bases outside the gene matches. CDR3 DNA: TGCGCCAGCACCAAGGACAGGGGTCCTGAAGCTTTCTTT. It yields the protein CASTKDRGPEAFF. Together with reference TRBV5-1 and TRBJ1-1, the CDR3 gives the full variable domain: KAGVTQTPRYLIKTRGQQVTLSCSPISGHRSVSWYQQTPGQGLQFLFEYFSETQRNKGNFPGRFSGRQFSNSRSEMNVSTLELGDSALYLCASTKDRGPEAFFGQGTRLTVV.

The gene calls are TRBV28 and TRBJ1-2; 10 bases match TRBD1. CDR1 is MDHEN, CDR2 SYDVKM, per germline. The CDR3 runs to 14 residues. The V segment lost 5 bases and the J segment 6 bases; nucleotides outside the gene matches: 6. CDR3 coding DNA: TGTGCCAGCAGTGCCCCCGGGACAGGGGATGGCTACACCTTC. This gives the protein CASSAPGTGDGYTF.